The 8 T cell receptor beta chains presented below share a single source sample, sequenced in a study of T cells in Graves' hyperthyroidism and ophthalmopathy. RNA transcripts gave rise to amplified TCR beta CDR3 regions. The HTBI primer set drove a first-round RT-PCR of the TCR CDR3. TCRdb passed the multiplex PCR reads through MiXCR, listing each CDR3 protein once. The sample contains 300,000 to 400,000 distinct CDR3 sequences, roughly 13% of which appear only once. What was sequenced was blood. The receptors originated from a woman in her sixties with Graves' hyperthyroidism.

This clonotype was counted between two and nine times. The genes are TRBV9 and TRBJ2-2; the match to TRBD2 covers 9 bases. CDR3 length: 17 amino acids. Germline lookup yields CDR1 SGDLS and CDR2 YYNGEE. V lost 2 bases, J lost 0 bases, and 5 bases stayed unmatched. The CDR3 DNA is TGTGCCAGCAGCGTGGCTAGCGGGGCTTCGAACACCGGGGAGCTGTTTTTT. Its translation: CASSVASGASNTGELFF.

In its sample, this clonotype was seen many times. This rearrangement joins TRBV12-3 or TRBV12-4 to TRBJ2-7; 8 bases line up with TRBD2. The CDR3 runs 16 residues. Trimming cost V 5 bases and J 0 bases; bases outside gene matches: 9. The CDR3 DNA reads as TGTGCCAGCAGTCCCATCGGGAGGGCCGGCTCCTACGAGCAGTACTTC. Its protein is CASSPIGRAGSYEQYF.

This clonotype was picked up many times. The chain employs TRBV28 and TRBJ2-7, with 12 nucleotides matching TRBD2. Per germline, CDR1 MDHEN and CDR2 SYDVKM. With 6 bases clipped from V and 3 bases from J, the junction kept 3 bases outside the gene matches. The CDR3 extends over 14 amino acids. The chain's CDR3 is CASRSTSGSYEQYF. The CDR3 coding sequence is TGTGCCAGCAGATCGACTAGCGGGAGCTACGAGCAGTACTTC.

In the case of this clonotype: Since a much larger clone is just one base distant, this may be a read error. The chain is built from TRBV7-3 and TRBJ2-1; possibly TRBD2 for D (6 bases). The length of the CDR3 is 15 residues. V was trimmed by 2 bases and J by 8 bases, leaving 16 bases between them. Germline V gene sequence: CDR1 SGHTA, CDR2 FQGTGA. The CDR3: CASSLRDSLSDEQFF. The CDR3 DNA reads TGTGCCAGCAGCTTACGGGACTCGCTTTCGGATGAGCAGTTCTTC.

This clonotype showed up many times. V is TRBV30 and J is TRBJ1-5; no firm D call. This CDR3 is 13 amino acids long. Trimming removed 2 bases at V and 5 bases at J, with 10 bases between. The V gene's germline CDR1 is GTSNPN and CDR2 SVGIG (reference sequence). In DNA, the CDR3 is TGTGCCTGGAGTATCGCAGATCATCAGCCCCAGCATTTT. This gives the protein CAWSIADHQPQHF.

CDR3 residues: CASSLRRRGQLEKLFF. Written as DNA, the CDR3 is TGTGCCAGCAGCTTGAGGCGCCGGGGACAGCTAGAAAAACTGTTTTTT. J is TRBJ1-4 and V is TRBV5-5; 7 bases align to TRBD1. Germline V gene sequence: CDR1 SGHKS, CDR2 YYEKEE (reference sequence). This CDR3 comprises 16 residues. V was clipped by 1 base and J by 8 bases; unmatched bases: 11.

The gene calls are TRBV6-1 and TRBJ2-7; D may be TRBD2 (6 bases). CDR1 is MNHNS, CDR2 SASEGT, per germline. The CDR3 spans 15 residues. The V gene lost 3 bases and the J gene lost 1 base, with 13 bases spanning the gap. For the CDR3, the DNA is TGTGCCAGCAGTGAGGTCGGAGGGGCGTCCTACGAGCAGTACTTC. Translation: CASSEVGGASYEQYF.

There are many counts of this clonotype. This chain joins TRBV30 and TRBJ2-3, with 10 bases matching TRBD2. In germline, CDR1 is GTSNPN, CDR2 SVGIG (reference sequence). J gave up 5 bases and V 0 bases, and 11 bases lay outside the gene matches. This CDR3 has 17 amino acids. The CDR3 is CAWSVRLAGAYIDTQYF. The CDR3 DNA is TGTGCCTGGAGTGTACGTCTAGCGGGGGCCTATATAGATACGCAGTATTTT. Supplemented by reference TRBV30 and TRBJ2-3, the full variable domain reads SQTIHQWPATLVQPVGSPLSLECTVEGTSNPNLYWYRQAAGRGLQLLFYSVGIGQISSEVPQNLSASRPQDRQFILSSKKLLLSDSGFYLCAWSVRLAGAYIDTQYFGPGTRLTVL.